Only a few counts were recorded for the clone carrying this T cell receptor (beta chain). TCRdb re-called the RT-PCR reads through MiXCR, storing one row per CDR3 protein. The data show more than 600,000 distinct CDR3 sequences, approximately 15% seen once. Germline CDR1 and CDR2: DFQATT and SNEGSKA (reference sequence). The CDR3 covers 15 residues. J was trimmed by 1 base and V by 0 bases; bases with no gene match: 5. The TCR originated in a female donor in good health, serving as a healthy control. Sequencing was carried out using memory CD4+ T cells from blood. This sequence joins TRBV20-1 and TRBJ2-5; 7 nucleotides agree with TRBD1. CDR3 in amino acids: CSARDRGTVQETQYF. CDR3 DNA: TGCAGTGCTAGAGATAGAGGGACAGTCCAAGAGACCCAGTACTTC.